A selection of T cell receptor beta chains follows, all from one sample in a study of identical twins. A single record per CDR3 protein comes from TCRdb applying MiXCR to the 5' RACE reads. The profile shows 250,000 or so distinct CDR3 sequences, 7% of them singletons. The sample was also reused in another study, on yellow fever vaccine responses in identical twins.

The material sequenced was memory (CD45RO+) T cells sorted from blood. These receptors all stem from a woman aged 18-29 years in good health. Each CDR3 is given with its conserved first and last residue. A D gene is named only where the DNA matches it firmly. Size tells how often a clone was seen (once, few, many) or the class of an expanded clone, and some rows leave it out.

J gene,V gene,clone size,D gene,CDR3 protein,CDR3 DNA
TRBJ2-1,TRBV5-1,many,-,CASSLGPVMGEQFF,TGCGCCAGCAGCTTGGGGCCAGTTATGGGTGAGCAGTTCTTC
TRBJ2-5,TRBV5-1,few,TRBD2,CASSPGLASFQETQYF,TGCGCCAGCAGCCCGGGACTAGCGAGTTTCCAAGAGACCCAGTACTTC
TRBJ2-5,TRBV11-2,few,-,CASSLGSRVEEQETQYF,TGTGCCAGCAGCTTAGGATCGCGAGTAGAGGAACAAGAGACCCAGTACTTC
TRBJ2-2,TRBV3-1,few,TRBD1,CASSQGQGIAELFF,TGTGCCAGCAGCCAAGGACAGGGGATTGCGGAGCTGTTTTTT
TRBJ2-7,TRBV27,many,TRBD1,CASSNRGTGANEQYF,TGTGCCAGCAGTAATCGAGGGACAGGGGCGAACGAGCAGTACTTC
TRBJ2-1,TRBV6-1,few,TRBD2,CASSENRLAGGWNEQFF,TGTGCCAGCAGTGAAAATAGACTAGCGGGAGGGTGGAATGAGCAGTTCTTC
TRBJ2-6,TRBV20-1,-,-,CSARAGNTGANVLTF,TGCAGTGCTAGAGCGGGTAACACTGGGGCCAACGTCCTGACTTTC
TRBJ2-7,TRBV3-1,-,TRBD2,CASSPNPGLAGVNEQYF,TGTGCCAGCAGCCCAAACCCGGGACTAGCGGGAGTCAACGAGCAGTACTTC
TRBJ2-1,TRBV5-5,many,-,CASTPTRGFNEQFF,TGTGCCAGTACCCCGACTAGGGGGTTCAATGAGCAGTTCTTC
TRBJ1-1,TRBV6-1,many,TRBD1,CASTNRGTPVEAFF,TGTGCCAGCACCAACAGGGGTACTCCGGTTGAAGCTTTCTTT
TRBJ2-5,TRBV4-1,-,-,CASSQESVQETQYF,TGCGCCAGCAGCCAAGAGTCGGTTCAAGAGACCCAGTACTTC
TRBJ1-1,TRBV20-1,-,-,CSANSDTNTEAFF,TGCAGTGCTAACTCTGATACGAACACTGAAGCTTTCTTT
TRBJ2-6,TRBV19,-,-,CASSIEKGRVPGANVLTF,TGTGCCAGTAGTATCGAGAAGGGCAGGGTACCTGGGGCCAACGTCCTGACTTTC
TRBJ2-5,TRBV28,few,TRBD1,CASTTLGTGVVWETQYF,TGTGCCAGCACCACGTTGGGCACAGGGGTCGTATGGGAGACCCAGTACTTC
TRBJ1-1,TRBV29-1,-,-,CSVIRVRGTEAFF,TGCAGCGTAATCAGGGTTCGGGGCACTGAAGCTTTCTTT
TRBJ2-3,TRBV12-3/TRBV12-4,few,-,CASTTPGGGPRTDTQYF,TGTGCCAGCACCACACCAGGGGGGGGACCAAGAACAGATACGCAGTATTTT
TRBJ1-2,TRBV6-1,-,TRBD1,CASSKQGGNSGYTF,TGTGCCAGCAGTAAGCAGGGGGGAAACTCTGGCTACACCTTC
TRBJ2-1,TRBV29-1,many,TRBD2,CSVARGASGSSEQFF,TGCAGCGTTGCGCGGGGGGCTAGCGGGAGTTCTGAGCAGTTCTTC
TRBJ2-2,TRBV9,few,-,CASSVGSQGSTGELFF,TGTGCCAGCAGCGTAGGCTCCCAGGGGAGCACCGGGGAGCTGTTTTTT
TRBJ2-3,TRBV27,many,TRBD1,CASSLPGQLMQYF,TGTGCCAGCAGTTTACCGGGACAGTTAATGCAGTATTTT
TRBJ2-3,TRBV29-1,many,TRBD2,CSVEGAGGSDTQYF,TGCAGCGTTGAGGGAGCGGGGGGTTCAGATACGCAGTATTTT
TRBJ2-5,TRBV10-3,-,TRBD2,CAISEPFPGRGETQYF,TGTGCCATCAGTGAGCCCTTTCCAGGGAGGGGAGAGACCCAGTACTTC
TRBJ1-4,TRBV27,-,-,CASSLIPGKLFF,TGTGCCAGCAGTCTGATTCCGGGAAAACTGTTTTTT